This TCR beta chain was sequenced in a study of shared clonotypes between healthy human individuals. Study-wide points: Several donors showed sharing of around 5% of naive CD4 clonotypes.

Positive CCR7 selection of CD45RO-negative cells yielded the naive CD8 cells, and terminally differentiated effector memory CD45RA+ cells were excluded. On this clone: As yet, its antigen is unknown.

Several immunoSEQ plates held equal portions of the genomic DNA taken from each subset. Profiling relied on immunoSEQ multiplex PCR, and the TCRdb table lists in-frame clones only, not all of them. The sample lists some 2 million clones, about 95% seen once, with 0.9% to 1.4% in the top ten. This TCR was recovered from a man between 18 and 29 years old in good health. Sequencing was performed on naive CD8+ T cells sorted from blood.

CDR3 in amino acids: CASSAPGVYEQYF. Here the CDR3 DNA reads TGTGCCAGTAGCGCCCCAGGGGTTTACGAGCAGTACTTC. The chain joins TRBV19 to TRBJ2-7; a possible D gene is TRBD1 (6 bases). V was trimmed by 6 bases and J by 4 bases, leaving 13 bases between them. The germline V gene encodes CDR1 LNHDA and CDR2 SQIVND (reference sequence). The CDR3 has 13 residues. The full variable domain, in which reference TRBV19 and TRBJ2-7 provide the parts outside the CDR3, is DGGITQSPKYLFRKEGQNVTLSCEQNLNHDAMYWYRQDPGQGLRLIYYSQIVNDFQKGDIAEGYSVSREKKESFPLTVTSAQKNPTAFYLCASSAPGVYEQYFGPGTRLTVT.